A single T cell receptor (beta chain) is shown here with its context. Its antigen is unknown. Germline V CDR1 and CDR2: SGHTA, FQGNSA. V lost 3 bases to trimming and J lost 4 bases; unmatched junction nucleotides: 3. The CDR3 runs 15 residues. Amplification of TCR beta CDR3 regions was performed using RNA transcripts as template. First-round RT-PCR with HTBI primers amplified the TCR CDR3 region. Via MiXCR, TCRdb re-called the multiplex PCR reads, giving one row per CDR3 protein. The sample carries fewer than 550,000 distinct CDR3 sequences, roughly a quarter recorded once. The sample belongs to a study of T cells in Graves' hyperthyroidism and ophthalmopathy. Study-level results: The model made its ophthalmopathy prediction, and onset followed a median about 5.9 months later.

Patients affected by ophthalmopathy presented a Clinical Activity Score of at least 3, a NOSPECS grade of at least 4, and disease duration below 3 months. Input material: blood. The TCR comes from a woman under 40 with Graves' ophthalmopathy. The chain uses TRBV7-2 and TRBJ1-6; 7 bases align to TRBD1. CDR3 sequence (DNA): TGTGCCAGCAGCTTTGAGACAGGGTATAATTCACCCCTCCACTTT. Translation gives CASSFETGYNSPLHF.